This TCR beta chain was observed in a study of post-analysis software for immune sequencing data. cDNA libraries of TCR beta carried unique molecular identifiers. About 500,000 cDNA molecules were obtained per 1 to 10 million input T cells. TCRdb ran MiXCR on the PCR reads and lists one entry per CDR3 protein. The sample lists roughly 540,000 distinct CDR3 sequences, 30% to 40% occurring once. The length of the CDR3 is 13 residues. From germline, CDR1 is SGHAT and CDR2 FQNNGV. With 3 bases removed from V and 7 bases from J, the gap between germline ends came to 9 bases. With regard to this clonotype: The antigen remains undetermined.

Findings of the study overall: Roughly five TRBV segments were significantly more frequent in patients than in controls. TRBV5-6, TRBV5-1 and TRBV20-1 were among these segments.

The chain has TRBV11-2 and TRBJ2-2, with D perhaps matching TRBD2 (6 bases). The sequencing sample was made of blood. This sequence originates from a girl aged 2-17 years with multiple sclerosis. The CDR3 loop is CASSFLAIGELFF. The CDR3 DNA reads as TGTGCCAGCAGCTTCCTAGCGATCGGGGAGCTGTTTTTT. The full variable domain, rest sourced from reference TRBV11-2 and TRBJ2-2, is EAGVAQSPRYKIIEKRQSVAFWCNPISGHATLYWYQQILGQGPKLLIQFQNNGVVDDSQLPKDRFSAERLKGVDSTLKIQPAKLEDSAVYLCASSFLAIGELFFGEGSRLTVL.